This T cell receptor (beta chain) was sequenced for a study of radiation and T cells in renal cell carcinoma. General study results and limits: Compared with controls, irradiated tumors had more, larger dominant CDR3 motifs. Top 100 clonotypes averaged approximately 50% in irradiated versus about 43% in nephrectomy-only tumors.

Method: immunoSEQ multiplex PCR; TCRdb's copy keeps in-frame clones and lacks some. The table shows about 7,900 clones, with around 60% occurring only once. V was pared by 4 bases and J by 2 bases, with 3 bases of the junction left unmatched. CDR1 and CDR2 (germline): SGHRS, YFSETQ. The CDR3 runs 15 residues. The sample's treatment: treatment-naive control, cytoreductive nephrectomy. Comment on this clone: Antigen: not known.

The genes are TRBV5-1 and TRBJ1-3, with 10 bases fitting TRBD1. The source was tumor tissue, collected from a patient whose treatment was nephrectomy without radiotherapy. This receptor was taken from a woman in her seventies with renal cell carcinoma. The CDR3 sequence: CASSQGQGAGNTIYF. The CDR3 bases are TGCGCCAGCAGCCAAGGACAGGGGGCTGGAAACACCATATATTTT. Together with reference TRBV5-1 and TRBJ1-3, the CDR3 gives the full variable domain: KAGVTQTPRYLIKTRGQQVTLSCSPISGHRSVSWYQQTPGQGLQFLFEYFSETQRNKGNFPGRFSGRQFSNSRSEMNVSTLELGDSALYLCASSQGQGAGNTIYFGEGSWLTVV.